A single TCR beta chain is shown here with its context. This specimen belongs to a study of blood T cell repertoires in COVID-19. Germline CDR1 SGHTA, CDR2 FQGNSA. Between the trimmed V and J ends, which lost 5 bases and 8 bases, there was a span of 18 bases. The CDR3 contains 15 residues. Measured with immunoSEQ multiplex PCR; TCRdb has only the in-frame clones, and not every one. The data show about 320,000 clones, 85% seen once. The chain combines TRBV7-2 with TRBJ1-4; D gene unclear. The TCR comes from a woman aged 25 to 45 who had been exposed to COVID-19. The sequenced sample consisted of PBMCs or T cells enriched from blood (not recorded which). The CDR3 coding sequence is TGTGCCAGCAGCCCCCTCCAGGCGTCCCGGGAAAAACTGTTTTTT. The encoded protein is CASSPLQASREKLFF.